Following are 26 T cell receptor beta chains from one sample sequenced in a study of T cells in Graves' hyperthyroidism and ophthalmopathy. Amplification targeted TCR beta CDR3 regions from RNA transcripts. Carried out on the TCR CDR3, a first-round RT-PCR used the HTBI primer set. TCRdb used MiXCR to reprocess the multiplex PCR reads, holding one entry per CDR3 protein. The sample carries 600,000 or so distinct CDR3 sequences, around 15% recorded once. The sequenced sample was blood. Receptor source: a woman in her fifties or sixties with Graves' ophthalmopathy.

Written as DNA, the CDR3 is TGTGCCAGCAGCCAAGATGAAAGACTAGCGGGAACCTACGAGCAGTACTTC. Residues: CASSQDERLAGTYEQYF. V is TRBV4-2 and J is TRBJ2-7; the match to TRBD2 covers 11 bases. J lost 2 bases, V lost 0 bases, and 6 bases had no gene match. Germline V lookup: CDR1 LGHNA, CDR2 YNFKEQ. The CDR3 has 17 residues.

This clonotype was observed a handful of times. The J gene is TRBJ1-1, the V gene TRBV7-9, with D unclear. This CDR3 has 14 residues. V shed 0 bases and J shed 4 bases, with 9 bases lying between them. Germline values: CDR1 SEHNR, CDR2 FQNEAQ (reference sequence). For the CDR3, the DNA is TGTGCCAGCAGCTTAGCCCAGGAGGTCACTGAAGCTTTCTTT. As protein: CASSLAQEVTEAFF. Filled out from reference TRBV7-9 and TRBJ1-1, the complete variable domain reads DTGVSQNPRHKITKRGQNVTFRCDPISEHNRLYWYRQTLGQGPEFLTYFQNEAQLEKSRLLSDRFSAERPKGSFSTLEIQRTEQGDSAMYLCASSLAQEVTEAFFGQGTRLTVV.

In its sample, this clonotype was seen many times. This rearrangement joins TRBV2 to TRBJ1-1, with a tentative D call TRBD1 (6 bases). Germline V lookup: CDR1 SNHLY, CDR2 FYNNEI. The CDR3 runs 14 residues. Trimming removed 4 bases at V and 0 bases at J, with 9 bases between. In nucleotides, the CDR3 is TGTGCCAGCAGTGCCCAGGGGATGAACACTGAAGCTTTCTTT. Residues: CASSAQGMNTEAFF.

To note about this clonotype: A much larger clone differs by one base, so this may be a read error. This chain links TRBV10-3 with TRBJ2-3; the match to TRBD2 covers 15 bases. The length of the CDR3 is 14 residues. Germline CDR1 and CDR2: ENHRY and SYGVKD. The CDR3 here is CAFSGLAGGETQYF. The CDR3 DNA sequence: TGTGCCTTCAGCGGACTAGCGGGAGGGGAGACGCAGTATTTT.

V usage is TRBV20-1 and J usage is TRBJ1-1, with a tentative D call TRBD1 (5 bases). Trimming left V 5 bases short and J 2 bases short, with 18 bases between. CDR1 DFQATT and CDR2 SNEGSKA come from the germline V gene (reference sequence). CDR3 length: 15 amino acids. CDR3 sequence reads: CSAYQVQGPNTEAFF. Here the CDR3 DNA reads TGCAGTGCTTATCAAGTCCAGGGCCCTAACACTGAAGCTTTCTTT.

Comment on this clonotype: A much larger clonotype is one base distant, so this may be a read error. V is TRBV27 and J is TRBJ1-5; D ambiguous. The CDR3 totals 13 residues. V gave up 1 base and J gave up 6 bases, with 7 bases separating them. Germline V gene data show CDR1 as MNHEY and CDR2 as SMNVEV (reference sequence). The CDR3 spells CASSLLNSQPQHF. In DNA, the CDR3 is TGTGCCAGCAGTTTATTAAACAGTCAGCCCCAGCATTTT.

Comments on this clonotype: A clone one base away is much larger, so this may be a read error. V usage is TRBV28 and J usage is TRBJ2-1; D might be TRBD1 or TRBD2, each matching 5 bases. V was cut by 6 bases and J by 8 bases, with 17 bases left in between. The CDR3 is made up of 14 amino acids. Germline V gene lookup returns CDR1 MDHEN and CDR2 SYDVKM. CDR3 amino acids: CASRPRDGVYEQFF. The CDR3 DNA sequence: TGTGCCAGCAGGCCTAGGGACGGGGTCTATGAGCAGTTCTTC.

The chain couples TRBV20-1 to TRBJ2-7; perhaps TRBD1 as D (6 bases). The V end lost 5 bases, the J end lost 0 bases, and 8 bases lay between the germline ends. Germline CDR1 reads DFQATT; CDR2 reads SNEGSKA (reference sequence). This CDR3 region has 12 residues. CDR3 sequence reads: CSAEQGSYEQYF. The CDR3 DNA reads TGCAGTGCTGAACAGGGCTCCTACGAGCAGTACTTC.

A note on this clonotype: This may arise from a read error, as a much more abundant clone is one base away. This CDR3 is CASTPSASGDTRYF. The CDR3 bases are TGTGCCAGCACCCCCAGCGCGTCGGGAGATACGCGGTATTTT. V is TRBV7-9 and J is TRBJ2-3; TRBD2 is a possible D gene (6 bases). The CDR3 is 14 amino acids. Germline V gives CDR1 SEHNR, CDR2 FQNEAQ (reference sequence).

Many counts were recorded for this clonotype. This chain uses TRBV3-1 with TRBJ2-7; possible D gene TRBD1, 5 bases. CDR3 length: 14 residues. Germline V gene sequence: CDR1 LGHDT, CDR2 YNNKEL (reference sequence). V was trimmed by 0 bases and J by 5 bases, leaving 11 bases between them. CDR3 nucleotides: TGTGCCAGCAGCCAAGATATGGGGCAAGACGAGCAGTACTTC. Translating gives CASSQDMGQDEQYF.

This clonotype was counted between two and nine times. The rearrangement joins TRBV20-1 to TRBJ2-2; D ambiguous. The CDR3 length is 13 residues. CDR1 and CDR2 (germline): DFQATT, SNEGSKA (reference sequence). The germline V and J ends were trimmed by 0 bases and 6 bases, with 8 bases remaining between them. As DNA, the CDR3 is TGCAGTGCTAGAGAAGGGTCCGCCGGGGAGCTGTTTTTT. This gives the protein CSAREGSAGELFF.

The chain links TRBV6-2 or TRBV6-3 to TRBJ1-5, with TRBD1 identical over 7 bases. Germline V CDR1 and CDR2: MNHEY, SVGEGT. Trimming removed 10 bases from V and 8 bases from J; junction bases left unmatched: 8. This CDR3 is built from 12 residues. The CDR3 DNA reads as TGTGCCACCACACAGGGGTATGAGCCCCAGCATTTT. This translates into CATTQGYEPQHF.

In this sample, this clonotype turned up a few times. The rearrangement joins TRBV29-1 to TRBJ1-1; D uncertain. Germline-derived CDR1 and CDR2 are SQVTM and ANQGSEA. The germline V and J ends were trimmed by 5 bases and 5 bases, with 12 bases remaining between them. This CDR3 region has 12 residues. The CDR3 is CSVKQAGTEAFF. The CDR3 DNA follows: TGCAGCGTTAAGCAGGCGGGGACTGAAGCTTTCTTT. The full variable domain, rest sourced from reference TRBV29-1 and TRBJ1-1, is SAVISQKPSRDICQRGTSLTIQCQVDSQVTMMFWYRQQPGQSLTLIATANQGSEATYESGFVIDKFPISRPNLTFSTLTVSNMSPEDSSIYLCSVKQAGTEAFFGQGTRLTVV.

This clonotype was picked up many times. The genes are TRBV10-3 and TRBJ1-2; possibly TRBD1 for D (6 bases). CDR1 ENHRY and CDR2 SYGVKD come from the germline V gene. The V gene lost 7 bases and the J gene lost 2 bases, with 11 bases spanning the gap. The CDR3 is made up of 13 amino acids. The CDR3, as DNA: TGTGCCATCACCCCAACAGGGAACTATGGCTACACCTTC. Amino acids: CAITPTGNYGYTF.

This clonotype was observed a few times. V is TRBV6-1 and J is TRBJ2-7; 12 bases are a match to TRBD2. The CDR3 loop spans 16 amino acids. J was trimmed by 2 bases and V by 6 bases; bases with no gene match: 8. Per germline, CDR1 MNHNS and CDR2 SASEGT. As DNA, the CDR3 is TGTGCCAGCAGCCAAGTACTAGCGGGAGGCGCCTACGAGCAGTACTTC. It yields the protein CASSQVLAGGAYEQYF.

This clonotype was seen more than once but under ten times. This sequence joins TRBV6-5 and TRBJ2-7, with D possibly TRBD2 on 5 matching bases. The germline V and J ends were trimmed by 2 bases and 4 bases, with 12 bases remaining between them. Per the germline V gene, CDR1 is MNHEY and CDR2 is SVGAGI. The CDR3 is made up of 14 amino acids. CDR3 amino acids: CASSYRVGVYEQYF. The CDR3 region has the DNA TGTGCCAGCAGTTACAGAGTCGGGGTTTACGAGCAGTACTTC.

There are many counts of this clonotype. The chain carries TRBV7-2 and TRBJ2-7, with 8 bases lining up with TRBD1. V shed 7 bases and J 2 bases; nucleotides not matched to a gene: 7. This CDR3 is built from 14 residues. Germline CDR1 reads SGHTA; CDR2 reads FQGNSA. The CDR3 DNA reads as TGTGCCAGCACGTCGACAGGGGAAACCTACGAGCAGTACTTC. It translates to CASTSTGETYEQYF.

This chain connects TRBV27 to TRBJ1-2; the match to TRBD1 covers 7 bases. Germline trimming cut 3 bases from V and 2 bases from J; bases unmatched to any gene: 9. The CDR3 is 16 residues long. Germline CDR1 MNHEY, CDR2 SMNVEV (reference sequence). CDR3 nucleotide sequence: TGTGCCAGCAGTTTTGGAGGAGGCAGGGGGAACTATGGCTACACCTTC. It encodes CASSFGGGRGNYGYTF.

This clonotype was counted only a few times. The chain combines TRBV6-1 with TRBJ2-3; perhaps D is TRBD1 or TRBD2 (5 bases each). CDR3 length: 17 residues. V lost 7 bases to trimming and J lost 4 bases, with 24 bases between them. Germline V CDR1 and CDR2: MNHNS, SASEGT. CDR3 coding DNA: TGTGCCAGCACATGGGGGTATGACACCCTAGGGGCAGATACGCAGTATTTT. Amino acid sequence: CASTWGYDTLGADTQYF.

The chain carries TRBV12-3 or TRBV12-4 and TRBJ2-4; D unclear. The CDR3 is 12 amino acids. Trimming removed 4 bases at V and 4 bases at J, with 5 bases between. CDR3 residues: CASSSLKNIQYF. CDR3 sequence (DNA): TGTGCCAGCAGTTCGTTAAAAAACATTCAGTACTTC.

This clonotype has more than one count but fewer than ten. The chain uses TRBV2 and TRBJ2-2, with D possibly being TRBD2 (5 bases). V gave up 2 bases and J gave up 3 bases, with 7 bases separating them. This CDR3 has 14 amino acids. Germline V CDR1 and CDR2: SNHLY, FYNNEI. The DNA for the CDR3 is TGTGCCAGCAGTGAAAGGACTTACACCGGGGAGCTGTTTTTT. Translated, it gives CASSERTYTGELFF.

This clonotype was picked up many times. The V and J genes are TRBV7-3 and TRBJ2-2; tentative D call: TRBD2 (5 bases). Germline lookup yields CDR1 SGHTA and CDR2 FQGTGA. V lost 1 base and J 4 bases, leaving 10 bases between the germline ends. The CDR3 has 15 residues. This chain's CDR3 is CASSLSLGSTGELFF. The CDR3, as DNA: TGTGCCAGCAGCTTAAGCCTAGGGAGCACCGGGGAGCTGTTTTTT.

CDR3 coding DNA: TGCAGTGCTGTACCGAGGCTGCAGGGGGCAAAAGGAAACACCATATATTTT. Translated: CSAVPRLQGAKGNTIYF. This chain joins TRBV20-1 and TRBJ1-3; 8 bases map to TRBD1. Trimming removed 5 bases from V and 4 bases from J; junction bases left unmatched: 16. In germline, CDR1 is DFQATT, CDR2 SNEGSKA (reference sequence). This CDR3 comprises 17 residues.

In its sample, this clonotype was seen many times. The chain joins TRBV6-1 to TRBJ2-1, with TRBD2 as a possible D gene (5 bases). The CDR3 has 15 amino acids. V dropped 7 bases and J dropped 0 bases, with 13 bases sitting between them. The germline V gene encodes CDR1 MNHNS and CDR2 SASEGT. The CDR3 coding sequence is TGTGCCAGCAACGCGGGTGCGTCCTCCTACAATGAGCAGTTCTTC. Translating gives CASNAGASSYNEQFF.

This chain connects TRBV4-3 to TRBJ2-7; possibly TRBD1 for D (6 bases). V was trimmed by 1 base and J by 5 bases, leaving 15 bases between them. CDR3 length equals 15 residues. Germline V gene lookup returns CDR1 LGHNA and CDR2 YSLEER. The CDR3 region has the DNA TGCGCCAGCAGCCAAGCGTACCGGGACACCCACGAGCAGTACTTC. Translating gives CASSQAYRDTHEQYF.

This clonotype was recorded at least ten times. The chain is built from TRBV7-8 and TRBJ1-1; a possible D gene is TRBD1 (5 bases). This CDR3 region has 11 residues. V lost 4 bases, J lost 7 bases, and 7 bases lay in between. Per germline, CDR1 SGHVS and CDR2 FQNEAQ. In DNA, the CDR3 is TGTGCCAGCAGCTCCCAGGGTGAAGCTTTCTTT. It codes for CASSSQGEAFF. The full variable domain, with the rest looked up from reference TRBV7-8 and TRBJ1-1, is GAGVSQSPRYKVAKRGQDVALRCDPISGHVSLFWYQQALGQGPEFLTYFQNEAQLDKSGLPSDRFFAERPEGSVSTLKIQRTQQEDSAVYLCASSSQGEAFFGQGTRLTVV.